Listed here are 24 T cell receptor beta chains from one sample, sequenced in a study of shared clonotypes between healthy human individuals. Naive CD8 cells comprised CD45RO-negative, CCR7-positively selected cells, excluding terminally differentiated effector memory CD45RA+ cells. Sequenced by immunoSEQ multiplex PCR; TCRdb stores in-frame clones only, minus some. Among almost 700,000 clones listed, about 90% were seen once. The specimen sequenced was naive CD8+ T cells sorted from blood. The receptor set was obtained from a man aged 25-45 years in good health.

V gene TRBV4-1 combines with J gene TRBJ1-1; D is uncertain. Germline values: CDR1 MGHRA, CDR2 YSYEKL. The V end was cut by 2 bases, the J end by 7 bases, with 11 bases between. This CDR3 is built from 13 residues. The CDR3 is CASSQTAGIEAFF. For the CDR3, the DNA is TGCGCCAGCAGCCAAACTGCCGGGATTGAAGCTTTCTTT.

The chain links TRBV4-1 to TRBJ1-5; a possible D gene is TRBD1 (6 bases). V lost 4 bases and J lost 0, with 10 bases in between. Germline V gene data show CDR1 as MGHRA and CDR2 as YSYEKL. This CDR3 region has 15 residues. CDR3 in amino acids: CASSPRQVSNQPQHF. CDR3 coding DNA: TGCGCCAGCAGCCCGCGACAGGTTAGCAATCAGCCCCAGCATTTT.

On this clone: Other DNA sequences from this sample encode an identical CDR3 as well. V and J are TRBV25-1 and TRBJ1-2; D remains ambiguous. The CDR3 consists of 12 residues. Germline CDR1 reads MGHDK; CDR2 reads SYGVNS. The V and J ends lost 3 bases and 3 bases respectively, with 5 bases between them. DNA of the CDR3: TGTGCCAGCAGTGATTGGGACTATGGCTACACCTTC. This codes for CASSDWDYGYTF.

The V and J genes are TRBV4-1 and TRBJ2-1; 11 bases align to TRBD2. Germline CDR1 MGHRA, CDR2 YSYEKL. CDR3 length equals 18 residues. V gave up 4 bases and J gave up 2 bases; unmatched junction bases: 10. The CDR3 coding sequence is TGCGCCAGCAGCCGTCTCGCCCTAGCGGGAGGAACCTACAATGAGCAGTTCTTC. Protein sequence: CASSRLALAGGTYNEQFF.

The chain recombines TRBV2 with TRBJ2-2; D gene uncertain. CDR1 is SNHLY, CDR2 FYNNEI, per germline. CDR3 length: 16 residues. Trimming took 5 bases from V and 5 from J, leaving 18 bases between them. In DNA, the CDR3 is TGTGCCAGCAGTTCCCTTGAGGTAACCACAACCGGGGAGCTGTTTTTT. Its translation: CASSSLEVTTTGELFF.

The rearrangement joins TRBV7-6 to TRBJ1-2, with D maybe TRBD1 (6 bases). The CDR3 covers 14 residues. The V gene's germline CDR1 is SGHVS and CDR2 FNYEAQ. Trimming took off 2 bases at V and 5 bases at J, with 12 bases between the two ends. The CDR3 coding sequence is TGTGCCAGCAGCTTATCGGACAGCGATTATGGCTACACCTTC. It is translated as CASSLSDSDYGYTF.

This clone occurred once. This chain joins TRBV6-5 and TRBJ2-7; the D gene is possibly TRBD1 (5 bases). CDR1 MNHEY and CDR2 SVGAGI come from the germline V gene. V lost 6 bases and J lost 0, with 12 bases in between. There are 14 residues in the CDR3. The CDR3 DNA follows: TGTGCCAGCAGAATACAGGAGAGCTCCTACGAGCAGTACTTC. Translated: CASRIQESSYEQYF.

This clone was observed once. V gene TRBV28 combines with J gene TRBJ2-7, with D perhaps matching TRBD1 or TRBD2 (6 bases each). The V and J ends lost 7 bases and 4 bases respectively, with 26 bases between them. The V gene's germline CDR1 is MDHEN and CDR2 SYDVKM. This CDR3 has 17 residues. The CDR3 reads CASTMGGQRTPGYEQYF. CDR3 in DNA: TGTGCCAGCACCATGGGGGGACAAAGGACCCCAGGTTACGAGCAGTACTTC.

The rearrangement uses TRBV5-1 and TRBJ2-7; D possibly corresponds to TRBD2 (6 bases). CDR3 length: 17 residues. V was clipped by 3 bases and J by 6 bases, with 25 bases between them. CDR1 is SGHRS, CDR2 YFSETQ, per germline. CDR3 sequence: CASSSPPHGQAGGEQYF. The CDR3 DNA sequence: TGCGCCAGCAGCTCACCCCCACACGGGCAAGCGGGCGGCGAGCAGTACTTC.

This chain uses TRBV9 with TRBJ1-2; D call uncertain. Germline CDR1 is SGDLS and CDR2 is YYNGEE. The V and J ends lost 0 bases and 5 bases respectively, with 8 bases between them. This CDR3 comprises 13 residues. CDR3 loop: CASSVEKGYGYTF. DNA of the CDR3: TGTGCCAGCAGCGTAGAAAAGGGATATGGCTACACCTTC.

Concerning this clone: The same CDR3 is also encoded by other DNA sequences in this sample. The rearrangement joins TRBV9 to TRBJ2-1, with 9 bases that match TRBD2. From germline, CDR1 is SGDLS and CDR2 YYNGEE. Trimming took 0 bases from V and 3 from J; bases not matched to a gene: 1. The CDR3 spans 15 residues. CDR3 region: CASSVGGRGYNEQFF. CDR3 nucleotide sequence: TGTGCCAGCAGCGTAGGCGGGAGGGGCTACAATGAGCAGTTCTTC.

The chain combines TRBV6-1 with TRBJ1-5; D gene ambiguous. V was clipped by 2 bases and J by 7 bases, with 6 bases between them. The CDR3 length is 12 residues. Germline V gives CDR1 MNHNS, CDR2 SASEGT. CDR3 protein: CASSESGQPQHF. CDR3 nucleotide sequence: TGTGCCAGCAGTGAATCTGGCCAGCCCCAGCATTTT.

This chain connects TRBV2 to TRBJ1-4; D gene unclear. Trimming shortened V by 7 bases and J by 0 bases, and 12 bases separated the two germline ends. Per the germline V gene, CDR1 is SNHLY and CDR2 is FYNNEI. This CDR3 has 15 amino acids. This CDR3 is CASKSGRATNEKLFF. The CDR3 region has the DNA TGTGCCAGCAAATCGGGAAGGGCAACTAATGAAAAACTGTTTTTT.

This chain joins TRBV5-1 and TRBJ1-1; D may be TRBD1 (6 bases). This CDR3 spans 14 amino acids. The germline V gene encodes CDR1 SGHRS and CDR2 YFSETQ. Trimming took 8 bases from V and 3 from J, leaving 17 bases between them. This CDR3 is CASTIRGADTEAFF. CDR3 nucleotide sequence: TGCGCCAGTACAATCAGGGGCGCGGACACTGAAGCTTTCTTT.

The V and J genes are TRBV21-1 and TRBJ2-7; the table's D gene call, TRBD1, was not cross checked with the DNA. TRBV21-1 has pseudogene status. The CDR3 covers 20 residues. CDR3 coding DNA: TGTGCCAGCAGCAAAGCAGTTAGTTACGAACTACAGGGGAATCTAGACGAGCAGTACTTC. Translating it yields CASSKAVSYELQGNLDEQYF.

The rearrangement links TRBV5-1 to TRBJ2-7; 8 bases fit TRBD1. Germline CDR1 reads SGHRS; CDR2 reads YFSETQ. The CDR3 runs to 13 residues. The trim removed 2 bases at V and 3 bases at J, leaving 1 base unmatched. The CDR3 sequence: CASSFTGGYEQYF. CDR3 bases: TGCGCCAGCAGCTTTACAGGGGGCTACGAGCAGTACTTC.

This chain connects TRBV2 to TRBJ2-3; 9 bases agree with TRBD1. V was clipped by 2 bases and J by 3 bases; unmatched bases: 6. CDR3 size: 16 residues. Per germline, CDR1 SNHLY and CDR2 FYNNEI. The CDR3 spells CASSEYGGQGTDTQYF. The CDR3 DNA sequence: TGTGCCAGCAGTGAATATGGGGGACAGGGAACAGATACGCAGTATTTT.

The rearrangement links TRBV29-1 to TRBJ1-2; D call uncertain. Between the trimmed V and J ends, which lost 4 bases and 4 bases, there was a span of 31 bases. Germline V gene lookup returns CDR1 SQVTM and CDR2 ANQGSEA. The CDR3 length is 19 residues. The CDR3 is CSVVSREMAGPTRLYGYTF. The CDR3 DNA is TGCAGCGTTGTCTCACGGGAAATGGCAGGTCCTACTCGGCTCTATGGCTACACCTTC.

This chain uses TRBV5-3 with TRBJ2-1; 13 nucleotides agree with TRBD2. TRBV5-3 is designated an ORF whose function remains uncertain. Trimming removed 3 bases from V and 8 bases from J; junction bases left unmatched: 5. This CDR3 contains 15 residues. The CDR3 sequence: CARSSLAGGPDEQFF. The CDR3 region has the DNA TGTGCCAGAAGCTCACTAGCGGGAGGGCCCGATGAGCAGTTCTTC.

The chain employs TRBV10-1 and TRBJ2-7; D is possibly TRBD1 (6 bases). The germline V and J ends were trimmed by 0 bases and 3 bases, with 12 bases remaining between them. The CDR3 runs to 15 residues. Germline V CDR1 and CDR2: WNHNN, SYGVQD (reference sequence). The CDR3 region is CASSESSRGYYEQYF. Written as DNA, the CDR3 is TGCGCCAGCAGTGAGTCCTCCAGGGGATACTACGAGCAGTACTTC.

The chain joins TRBV10-3 to TRBJ2-1; D not certain. Looked up from germline, CDR1 is ENHRY and CDR2 is SYGVKD. The V end lost 0 bases, the J end lost 4 bases, and 13 bases lay between the germline ends. This CDR3 region has 16 residues. CDR3 region: CAISESTSANYNEQFF. The CDR3 DNA follows: TGTGCCATCAGTGAGTCGACCAGCGCGAATTACAATGAGCAGTTCTTC.

This chain uses TRBV2 with TRBJ2-3, with 11 bases fitting TRBD2. There are 17 residues in the CDR3. From germline, CDR1 is SNHLY and CDR2 FYNNEI. Unmatched junction bases numbered 12, after V lost 9 bases and J lost 1 base. The CDR3 bases are TGTGCCAGTAGCGGGAGGGATTTTTTGGAGGGCACAGATACGCAGTATTTT. Residues: CASSGRDFLEGTDTQYF.

Concerning this clone itself: In the same sample, other DNA sequences code for this CDR3. The V call is TRBV15, the J call TRBJ2-7, with no clear D. The CDR3 sequence is 12 residues long. V was shortened by 0 bases and J by 4 bases, with 4 bases between the two germline ends. CDR1 and CDR2 (germline): LNHNV, YYDKDF (reference sequence). The CDR3 nucleotides read TGTGCCACCAGCAGAGAAGGTTACGAGCAGTACTTC. Residues: CATSREGYEQYF.

The chain has TRBV28 and TRBJ2-3, with D unclear. The germline V gene encodes CDR1 MDHEN and CDR2 SYDVKM. The CDR3 is 16 residues long. Trimming removed 3 bases at V and 2 bases at J, with 15 bases between. Written as DNA, the CDR3 is TGTGCCAGCAGTTTTTCCGGCGGAAGAATCACAGATACGCAGTATTTT. This sequence encodes CASSFSGGRITDTQYF.